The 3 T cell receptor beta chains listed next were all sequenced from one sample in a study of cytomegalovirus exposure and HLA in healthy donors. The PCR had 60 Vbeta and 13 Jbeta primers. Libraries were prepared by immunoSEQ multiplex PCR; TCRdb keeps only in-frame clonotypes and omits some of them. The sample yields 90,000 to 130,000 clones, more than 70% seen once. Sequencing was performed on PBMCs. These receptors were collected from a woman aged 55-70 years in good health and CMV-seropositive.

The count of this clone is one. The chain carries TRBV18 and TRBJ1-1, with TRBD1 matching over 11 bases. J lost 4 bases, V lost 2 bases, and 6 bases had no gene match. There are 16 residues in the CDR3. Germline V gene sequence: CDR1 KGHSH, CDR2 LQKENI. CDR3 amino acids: CASSPWDRGGGTEAFF. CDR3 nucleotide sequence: TGTGCCAGCTCACCATGGGACAGGGGGGGTGGCACTGAAGCTTTCTTT.

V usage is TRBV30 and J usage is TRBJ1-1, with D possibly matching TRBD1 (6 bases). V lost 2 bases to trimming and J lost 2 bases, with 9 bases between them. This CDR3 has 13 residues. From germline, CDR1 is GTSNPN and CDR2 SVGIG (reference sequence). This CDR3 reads CAWSRGSNTEAFF. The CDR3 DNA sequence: TGTGCCTGGAGTAGGGGGAGTAACACTGAAGCTTTCTTT.

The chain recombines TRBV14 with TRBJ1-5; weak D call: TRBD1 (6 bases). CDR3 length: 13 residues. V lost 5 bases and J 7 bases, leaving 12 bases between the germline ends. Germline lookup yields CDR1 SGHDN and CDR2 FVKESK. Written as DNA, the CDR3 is TGTGCCAGCAGCGGGGGGGCGGGACAGCCCCAGCATTTT. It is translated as CASSGGAGQPQHF.